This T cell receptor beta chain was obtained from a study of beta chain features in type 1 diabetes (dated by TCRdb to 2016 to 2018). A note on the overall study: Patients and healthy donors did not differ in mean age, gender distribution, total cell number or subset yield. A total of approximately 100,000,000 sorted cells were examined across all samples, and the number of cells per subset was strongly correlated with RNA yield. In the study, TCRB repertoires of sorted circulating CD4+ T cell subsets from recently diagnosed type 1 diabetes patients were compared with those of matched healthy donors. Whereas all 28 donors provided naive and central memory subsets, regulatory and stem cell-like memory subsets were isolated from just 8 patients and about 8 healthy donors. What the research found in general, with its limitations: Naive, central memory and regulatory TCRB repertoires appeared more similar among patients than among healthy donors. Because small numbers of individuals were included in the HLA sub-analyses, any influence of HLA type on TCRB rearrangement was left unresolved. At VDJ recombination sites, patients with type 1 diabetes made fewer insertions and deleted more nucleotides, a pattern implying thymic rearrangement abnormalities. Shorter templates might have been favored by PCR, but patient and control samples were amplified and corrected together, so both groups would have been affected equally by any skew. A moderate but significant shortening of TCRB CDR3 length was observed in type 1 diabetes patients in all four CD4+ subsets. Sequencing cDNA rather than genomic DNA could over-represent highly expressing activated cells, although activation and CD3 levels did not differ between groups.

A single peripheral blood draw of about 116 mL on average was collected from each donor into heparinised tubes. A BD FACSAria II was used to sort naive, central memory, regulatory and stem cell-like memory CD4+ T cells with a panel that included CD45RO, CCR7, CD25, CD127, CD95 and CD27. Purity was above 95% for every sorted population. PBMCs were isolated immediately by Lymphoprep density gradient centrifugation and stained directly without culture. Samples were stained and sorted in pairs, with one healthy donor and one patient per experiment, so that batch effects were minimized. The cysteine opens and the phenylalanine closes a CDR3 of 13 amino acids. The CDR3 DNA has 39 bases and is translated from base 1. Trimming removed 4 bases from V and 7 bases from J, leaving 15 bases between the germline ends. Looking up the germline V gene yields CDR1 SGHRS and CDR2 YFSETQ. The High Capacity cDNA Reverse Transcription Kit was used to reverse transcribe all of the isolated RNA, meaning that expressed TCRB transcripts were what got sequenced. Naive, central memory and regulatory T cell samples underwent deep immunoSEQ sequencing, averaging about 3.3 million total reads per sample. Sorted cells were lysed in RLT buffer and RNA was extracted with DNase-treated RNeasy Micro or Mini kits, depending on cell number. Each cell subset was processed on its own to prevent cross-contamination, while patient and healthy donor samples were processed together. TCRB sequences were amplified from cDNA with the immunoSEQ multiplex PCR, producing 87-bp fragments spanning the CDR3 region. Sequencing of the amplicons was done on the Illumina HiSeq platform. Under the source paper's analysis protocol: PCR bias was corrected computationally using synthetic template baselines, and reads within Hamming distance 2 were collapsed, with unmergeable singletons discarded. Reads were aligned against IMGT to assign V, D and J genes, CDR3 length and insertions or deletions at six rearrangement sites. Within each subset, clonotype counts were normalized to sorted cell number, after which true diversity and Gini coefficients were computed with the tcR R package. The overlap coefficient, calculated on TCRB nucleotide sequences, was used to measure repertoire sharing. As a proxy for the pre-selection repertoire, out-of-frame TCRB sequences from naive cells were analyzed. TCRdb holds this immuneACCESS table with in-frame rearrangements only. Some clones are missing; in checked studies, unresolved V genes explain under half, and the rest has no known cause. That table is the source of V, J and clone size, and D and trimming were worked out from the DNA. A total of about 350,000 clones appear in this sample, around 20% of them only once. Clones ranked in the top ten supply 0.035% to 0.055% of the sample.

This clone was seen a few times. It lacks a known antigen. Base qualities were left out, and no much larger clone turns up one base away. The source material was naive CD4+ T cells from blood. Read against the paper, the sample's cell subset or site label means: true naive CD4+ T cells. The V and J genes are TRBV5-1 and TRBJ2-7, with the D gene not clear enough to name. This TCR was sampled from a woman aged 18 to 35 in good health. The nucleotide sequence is TGCGCCAGCAGCGAAAGATCGCGGTGGGAGCAGTACTTC. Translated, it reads CASSERSRWEQYF.